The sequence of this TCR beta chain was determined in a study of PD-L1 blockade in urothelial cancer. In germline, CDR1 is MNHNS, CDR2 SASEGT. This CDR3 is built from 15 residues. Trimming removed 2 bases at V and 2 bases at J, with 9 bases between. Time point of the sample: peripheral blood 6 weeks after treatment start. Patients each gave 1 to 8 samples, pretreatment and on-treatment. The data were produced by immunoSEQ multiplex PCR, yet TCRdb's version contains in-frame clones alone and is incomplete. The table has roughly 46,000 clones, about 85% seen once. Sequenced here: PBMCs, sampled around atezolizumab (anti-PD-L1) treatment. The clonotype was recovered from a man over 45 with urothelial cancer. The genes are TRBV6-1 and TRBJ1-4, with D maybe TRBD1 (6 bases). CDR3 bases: TGTGCCAGCAGTGAACAAAGGGGGACTAATGAAAAACTGTTTTTT. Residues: CASSEQRGTNEKLFF.